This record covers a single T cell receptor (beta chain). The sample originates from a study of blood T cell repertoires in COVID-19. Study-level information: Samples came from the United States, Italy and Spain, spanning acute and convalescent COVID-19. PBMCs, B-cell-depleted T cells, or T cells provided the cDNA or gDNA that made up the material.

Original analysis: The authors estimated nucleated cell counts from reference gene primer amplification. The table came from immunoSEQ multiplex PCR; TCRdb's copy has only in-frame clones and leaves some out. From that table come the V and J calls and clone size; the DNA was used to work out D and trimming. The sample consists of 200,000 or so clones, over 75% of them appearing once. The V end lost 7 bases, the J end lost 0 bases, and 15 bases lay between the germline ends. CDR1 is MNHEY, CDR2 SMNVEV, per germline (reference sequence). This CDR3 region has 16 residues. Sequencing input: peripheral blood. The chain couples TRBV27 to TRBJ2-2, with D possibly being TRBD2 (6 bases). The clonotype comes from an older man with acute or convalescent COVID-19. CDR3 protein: CASTLGTFANTGELFF. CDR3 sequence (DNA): TGTGCCAGCACTCTTGGGACTTTCGCGAACACCGGGGAGCTGTTTTTT.